This section outlines one TCR beta chain sequence together with its context. There is no known antigen for this receptor. Per-nucleotide qualities are absent, and no much larger clonotype sits a single base away. The germline ends are 19 bases apart after V is trimmed by 7 bases and J by 4 bases. CDR1 and CDR2, looked up from the germline V gene (reference sequence), are MNHNY and SVGAGI. CDR3 length: 15 amino acids, cysteine to phenylalanine. Left in the record is the CDR3 DNA by itself, 45 bases read in frame from the first base. This sample is drawn from a study of T cell responses to AZD1222 COVID-19 vaccine (dated by TCRdb to the early 2020s). Context from the whole study: AZD1222 recipients with second doses at about 4 weeks or about 12 weeks were pooled, because spike-specific TCR depth and breadth did not differ between schedules. TCR sequencing was performed for more than 230 trial participants, of whom about 200 were given two doses of AZD1222 and 26 were given two doses of MenACWY control vaccine. Trial participants were enrolled into age subgroups of 18-55, 56-69 and 70-plus years, which contained around 150, 28 and 57 TCR-sequenced participants, respectively.

The CDR3 regions of human TCRbeta chains were subjected to immunosequencing. Turning to the authors' computational methods: TCRs in the repertoires were matched against a reference library of SARS-CoV-2-specific TCRs that had been generated with the MIRA antigen-specificity platform. Breadth meant the fraction of unique TCRs that were SARS-CoV-2-associated, whereas depth meant the fraction of total T cells that were SARS-CoV-2-associated. Using the MIRA data, each spike-specific TCR was mapped to the spike region that the TCR reacts to and placed in a CD4 or CD8 class. Log10-transformed breadth and depth values were compared by one-way ANOVA with Sidak's multiple comparisons tests. Not all clones reach the TCRdb copy of this immuneACCESS table, which keeps in-frame sequences only. Checked studies attribute under half of the gap to unresolved V genes and leave the rest unexplained. V and J calls and clone size are given by that table; D and trimming were obtained from the DNA. In all, the sample holds about 260,000 clones, and more than 85% of those were seen once. The ten largest clones take up roughly 0.51% of the sample.

The time point label for this specimen denotes: baseline before first vaccination. Vaccinee samples came from UK trials COV001 and COV002, including a single-blind randomized controlled phase 2/3 trial of AZD1222 (ChAdOx1 nCoV-19) in healthy adults. For TCRbeta chain sequencing, PBMC samples were collected from trial participants at day 0 and at day 28 after the second dose. Overall study results and their limits: Participants were mostly white British and included more females than males, and it was suggested by the authors that clonal diversity may have been underestimated. Nearly half of unique spike-specific TCRs reportedly recognized epitopes outside regions mutated in the B.1.351 and B.1.1.7 variants. After two AZD1222 doses, spike-specific TCR breadth and depth were significantly higher than at day 0 and than in MenACWY recipients. The vaccine-associated CD4 TCRs covered the entire spike protein, and the dominant responses fell in regions 160-218 and 743-854. Conclusions about previously exposed vaccinees are limited because only six or seven AZD1222 recipients were SARS-CoV-2 seropositive at baseline. In the small 56-69-year group, the increase in depth fell short of significance, most likely because of low power. Because no day 14 peak-response samples were available, the repertoires could be characterized only after the peak T cell response.

The clonotype comes from an adult in good health. Recombination joined TRBV6-6 with TRBJ1-2, with an unclear D gene assignment. The sample was peripheral blood, taken on day 0 of AZD1222 vaccination. The CDR3 in this case is CASNLLANPIYGYTF. The DNA sequence follows: TGTGCCAGCAATTTACTGGCCAACCCGATCTATGGCTACACCTTC.